The entry that follows covers one T cell receptor beta chain sequence. Between the trimmed V and J ends, which lost 3 bases and 1 base, there was a span of 11 bases. The CDR3 is made up of 15 amino acids. Per germline, CDR1 MNHEY and CDR2 SMNVEV (reference sequence). This sample was taken from a study of shared clonotypes between healthy human individuals. Method: immunoSEQ multiplex PCR; TCRdb's copy keeps in-frame clones and lacks some. The sample carries about 1 million clones, about 75% recorded once. The clonotype originates from a man aged 18-30 years in good health. The source material was memory CD4+ T cells sorted from blood. Regarding subset: CD45RA-negative fraction. The rearrangement links TRBV27 to TRBJ2-3; unclear D gene. This chain's CDR3 is CASSLLPPGTDTQYF. In DNA, the CDR3 is TGTGCCAGCAGTTTGTTGCCTCCCGGCACAGATACGCAGTATTTT.